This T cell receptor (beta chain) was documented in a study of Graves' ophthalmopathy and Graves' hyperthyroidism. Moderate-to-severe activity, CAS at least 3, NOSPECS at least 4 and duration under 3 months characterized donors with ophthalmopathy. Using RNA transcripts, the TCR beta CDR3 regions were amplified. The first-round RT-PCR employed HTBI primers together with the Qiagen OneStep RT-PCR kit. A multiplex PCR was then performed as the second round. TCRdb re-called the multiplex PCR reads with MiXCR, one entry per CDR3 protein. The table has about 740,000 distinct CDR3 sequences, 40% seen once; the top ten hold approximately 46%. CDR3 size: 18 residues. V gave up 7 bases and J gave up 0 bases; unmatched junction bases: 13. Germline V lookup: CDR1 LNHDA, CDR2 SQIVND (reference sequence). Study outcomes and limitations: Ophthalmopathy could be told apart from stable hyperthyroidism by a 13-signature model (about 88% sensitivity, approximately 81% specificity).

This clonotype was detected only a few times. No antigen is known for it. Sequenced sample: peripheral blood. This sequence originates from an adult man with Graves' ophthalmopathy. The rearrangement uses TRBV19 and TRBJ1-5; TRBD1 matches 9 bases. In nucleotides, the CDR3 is TGTGCCAGTACTCTACTCCCCGGGACAGGGAATAGCAATCAGCCCCAGCATTTT. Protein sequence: CASTLLPGTGNSNQPQHF.